This T cell receptor beta chain is from a study of regulatory T cells in long-lasting Graves disease. At least ten counts were recorded for this clonotype. Combining iRepertoire HTBI primers with Arm-PCR of CDR3 regions, the authors built TCR beta libraries. TCRdb redid the calling of the multiplex PCR reads with MiXCR, one entry per CDR3 protein. The data show about 460,000 distinct CDR3 sequences, around 15% seen once. As to time point: newly diagnosed GD, antithyroid drugs for less than 3 months. PBMC RNA was the source of the TCR library. These data are also associated with another study on T cells in Graves' hyperthyroidism and ophthalmopathy. That paper adds: The HTBI set primed first-round TCR CDR3 RT-PCR. Most expanded thyroid clonotypes above 0.001 also appeared in blood. Prediction of ophthalmopathy progression came a median around 6.1 months pre-onset.

Sequenced here: peripheral blood mononuclear cells (PBMCs), sampled at new diagnosis, from a patient treated with antithyroid drugs. The TCR was taken from a woman aged 50 to 60 with Graves disease.

CDR3 sequence: CAWNGGPITPLHF. CDR3 bases: TGTGCCTGGAACGGCGGCCCAATTACACCCCTCCACTTT. The chain couples TRBV30 to TRBJ1-6; D gene unclear. Germline V gene sequence: CDR1 GTSNPN, CDR2 SVGIG (reference sequence). The CDR3 has 13 residues. V was pared by 4 bases and J by 11 bases, with 15 bases between.